This record looks at one TCR beta chain sequence and its context. The target antigen is unknown. These data come from a study of CD8+ T cells in alopecia areata. General study results and limits: Administration of tofacitinib significantly diminished scalp clonality and expanded CD8+ clones within the top 100.

Extraction and reverse transcription of RNA yielded cDNA as the sequencing template. Using immunoSEQ multiplex PCR, the repertoire was profiled, and TCRdb retains in-frame clones only, with some absent. The sample lists around 170,000 clones, 51% occurring once. This CDR3 is 15 amino acids long. The ends lost 5 bases at V and 2 bases at J; junction bases unmatched: 8. The V gene's germline CDR1 is SEHNR and CDR2 FQNEAQ (reference sequence). As to treatment: oral pan-JAK inhibitor, 5-10 mg twice daily. The chain employs TRBV7-9 and TRBJ2-7; 8 nucleotides agree with TRBD2. Sequenced here: CD8+ T cells sorted from blood, sampled around week 53, from a patient treated with tofacitinib. The TCR comes from a human donor with alopecia areata. The CDR3 protein is CASSPLSGTTYEQYF. CDR3 DNA: TGTGCCAGCAGCCCACTTAGCGGGACTACCTACGAGCAGTACTTC.